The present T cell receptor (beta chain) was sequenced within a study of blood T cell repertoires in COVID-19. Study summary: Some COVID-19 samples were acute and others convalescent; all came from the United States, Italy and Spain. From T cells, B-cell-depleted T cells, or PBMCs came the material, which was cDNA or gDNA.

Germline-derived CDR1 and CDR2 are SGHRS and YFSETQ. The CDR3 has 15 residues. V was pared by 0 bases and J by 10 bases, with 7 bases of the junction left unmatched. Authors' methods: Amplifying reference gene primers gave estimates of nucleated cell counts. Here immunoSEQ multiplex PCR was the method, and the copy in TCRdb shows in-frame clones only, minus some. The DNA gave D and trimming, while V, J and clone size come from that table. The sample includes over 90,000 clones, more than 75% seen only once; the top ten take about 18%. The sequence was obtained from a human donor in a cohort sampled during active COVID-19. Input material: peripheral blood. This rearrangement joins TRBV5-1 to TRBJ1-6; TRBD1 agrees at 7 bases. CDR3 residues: CASSLADRVGSPLHF. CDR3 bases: TGCGCCAGCAGCTTGGCCGACAGGGTCGGGTCACCCCTCCACTTT.